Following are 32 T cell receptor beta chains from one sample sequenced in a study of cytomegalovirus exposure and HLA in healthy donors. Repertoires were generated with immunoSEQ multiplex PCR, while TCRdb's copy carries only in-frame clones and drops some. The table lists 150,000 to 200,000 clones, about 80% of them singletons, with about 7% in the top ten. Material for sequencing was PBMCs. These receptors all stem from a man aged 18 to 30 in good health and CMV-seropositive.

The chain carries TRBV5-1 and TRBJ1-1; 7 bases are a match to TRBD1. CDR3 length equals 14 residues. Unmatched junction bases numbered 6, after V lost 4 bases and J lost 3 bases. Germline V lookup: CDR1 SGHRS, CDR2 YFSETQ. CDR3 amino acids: CASSEGDSYTEAFF. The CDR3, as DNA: TGCGCCAGCAGCGAGGGGGACAGTTACACTGAAGCTTTCTTT.

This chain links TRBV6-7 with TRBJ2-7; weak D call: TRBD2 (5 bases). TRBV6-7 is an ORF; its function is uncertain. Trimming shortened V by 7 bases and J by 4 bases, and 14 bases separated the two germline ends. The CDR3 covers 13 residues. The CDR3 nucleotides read TGTGCCAGCATACGGGAAGCTCGATACGAGCAGTACTTC. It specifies CASIREARYEQYF.

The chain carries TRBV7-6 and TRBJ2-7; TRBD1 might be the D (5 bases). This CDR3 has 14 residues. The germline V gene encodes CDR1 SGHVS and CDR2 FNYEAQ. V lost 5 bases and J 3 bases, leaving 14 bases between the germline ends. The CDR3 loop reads CASSPDDRNYEQYF. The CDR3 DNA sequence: TGTGCCAGCAGCCCCGACGACAGAAACTACGAGCAGTACTTC.

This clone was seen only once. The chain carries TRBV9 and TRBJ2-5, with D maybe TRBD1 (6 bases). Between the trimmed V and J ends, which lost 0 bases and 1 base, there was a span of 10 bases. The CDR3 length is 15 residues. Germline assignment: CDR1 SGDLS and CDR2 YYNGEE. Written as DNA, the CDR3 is TGTGCCAGCAGCGTAGTTGTGGGGGCCCAAGAGACCCAGTACTTC. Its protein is CASSVVVGAQETQYF.

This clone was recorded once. The CDR3 region is CAWSVGQISNQPQHF. The CDR3 region has the DNA TGTGCCTGGAGTGTAGGACAGATTAGCAATCAGCCCCAGCATTTT. The J gene is TRBJ1-5, the V gene TRBV30; tentative D call: TRBD1 (6 bases). V lost 0 bases and J lost 0, with 9 bases in between. The CDR3 has 15 amino acids. Germline V gene lookup returns CDR1 GTSNPN and CDR2 SVGIG (reference sequence).

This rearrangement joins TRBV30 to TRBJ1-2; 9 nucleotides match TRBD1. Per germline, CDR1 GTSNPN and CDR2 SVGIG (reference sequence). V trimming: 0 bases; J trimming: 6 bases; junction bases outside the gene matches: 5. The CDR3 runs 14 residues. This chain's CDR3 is CAWSVYGTGHGYTF. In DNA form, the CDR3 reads TGTGCCTGGAGTGTATATGGGACAGGGCATGGCTACACCTTC. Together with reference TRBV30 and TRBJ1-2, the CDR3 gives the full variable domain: SQTIHQWPATLVQPVGSPLSLECTVEGTSNPNLYWYRQAAGRGLQLLFYSVGIGQISSEVPQNLSASRPQDRQFILSSKKLLLSDSGFYLCAWSVYGTGHGYTFGSGTRLTVV.

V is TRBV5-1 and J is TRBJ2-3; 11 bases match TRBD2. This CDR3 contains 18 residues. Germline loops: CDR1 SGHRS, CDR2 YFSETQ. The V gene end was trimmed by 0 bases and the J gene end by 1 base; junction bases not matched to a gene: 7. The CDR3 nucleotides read TGCGCCAGCAGCTTGGGGTTAGCGGGAGGGCCTGGCACAGATACGCAGTATTTT. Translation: CASSLGLAGGPGTDTQYF.

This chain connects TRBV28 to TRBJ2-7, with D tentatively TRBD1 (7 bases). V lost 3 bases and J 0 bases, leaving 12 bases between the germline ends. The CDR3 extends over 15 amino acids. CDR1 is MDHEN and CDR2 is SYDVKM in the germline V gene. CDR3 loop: CASSFRGVISYEQYF. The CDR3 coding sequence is TGTGCCAGCAGTTTCAGGGGGGTAATCTCCTACGAGCAGTACTTC.

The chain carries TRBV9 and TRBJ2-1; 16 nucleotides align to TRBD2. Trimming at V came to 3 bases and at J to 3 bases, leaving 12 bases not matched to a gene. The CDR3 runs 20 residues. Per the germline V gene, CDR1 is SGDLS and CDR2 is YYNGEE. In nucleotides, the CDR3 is TGTGCCAGCAGCGGCTCCGGGACTAGCGGGAGGGTGGCGGTCTACAATGAGCAGTTCTTC. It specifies CASSGSGTSGRVAVYNEQFF. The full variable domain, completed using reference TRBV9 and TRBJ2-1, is DSGVTQTPKHLITATGQRVTLRCSPRSGDLSVYWYQQSLDQGLQFLIQYYNGEERAKGNILERFSAQQFPDLHSELNLSSLELGDSALYFCASSGSGTSGRVAVYNEQFFGPGTRLTVL.

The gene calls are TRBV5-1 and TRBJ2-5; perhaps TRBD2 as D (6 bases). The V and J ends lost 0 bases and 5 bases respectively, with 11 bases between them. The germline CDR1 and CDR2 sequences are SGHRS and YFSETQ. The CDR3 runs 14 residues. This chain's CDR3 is CASSLGPGAETQYF. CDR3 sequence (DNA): TGCGCCAGCAGCTTGGGGCCGGGAGCGGAGACCCAGTACTTC.

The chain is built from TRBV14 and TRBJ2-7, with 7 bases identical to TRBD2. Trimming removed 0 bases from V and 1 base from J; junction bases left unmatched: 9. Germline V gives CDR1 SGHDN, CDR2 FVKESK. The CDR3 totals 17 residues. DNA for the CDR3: TGTGCCAGCAGCCAAGAGGGTCTAGCGGAATATTCCTACGAGCAGTACTTC. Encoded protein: CASSQEGLAEYSYEQYF.

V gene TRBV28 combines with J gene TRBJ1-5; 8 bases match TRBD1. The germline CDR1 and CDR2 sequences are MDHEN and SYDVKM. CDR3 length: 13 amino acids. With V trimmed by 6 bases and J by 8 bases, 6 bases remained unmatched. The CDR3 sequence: CASRPGGVEPQHF. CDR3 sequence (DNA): TGTGCCAGCAGGCCAGGGGGCGTAGAGCCCCAGCATTTT.

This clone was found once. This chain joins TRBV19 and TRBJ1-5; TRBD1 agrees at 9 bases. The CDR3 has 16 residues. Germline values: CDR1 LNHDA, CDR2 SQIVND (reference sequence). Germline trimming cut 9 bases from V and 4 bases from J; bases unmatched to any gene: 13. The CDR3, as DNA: TGTGCCAGCAGACAGCCCGGGACAGGGAGTAATCAGCCCCAGCATTTT. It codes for CASRQPGTGSNQPQHF. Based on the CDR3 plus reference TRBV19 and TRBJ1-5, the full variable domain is DGGITQSPKYLFRKEGQNVTLSCEQNLNHDAMYWYRQDPGQGLRLIYYSQIVNDFQKGDIAEGYSVSREKKESFPLTVTSAQKNPTAFYLCASRQPGTGSNQPQHFGDGTRLSIL.

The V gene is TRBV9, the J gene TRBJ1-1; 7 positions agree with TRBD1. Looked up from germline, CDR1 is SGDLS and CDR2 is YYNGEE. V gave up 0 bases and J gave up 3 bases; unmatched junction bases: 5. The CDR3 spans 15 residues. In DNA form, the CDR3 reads TGTGCCAGCAGCGTAGAGGGGGCGTGGGACACTGAAGCTTTCTTT. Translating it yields CASSVEGAWDTEAFF.

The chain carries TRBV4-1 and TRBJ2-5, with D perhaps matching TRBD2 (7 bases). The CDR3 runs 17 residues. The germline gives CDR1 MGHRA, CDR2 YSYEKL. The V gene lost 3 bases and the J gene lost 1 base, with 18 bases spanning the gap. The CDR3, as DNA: TGCGCCAGCAGCCAGTGGGTCTTGGGAGGGGGCCAAGAGACCCAGTACTTC. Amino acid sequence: CASSQWVLGGGQETQYF.

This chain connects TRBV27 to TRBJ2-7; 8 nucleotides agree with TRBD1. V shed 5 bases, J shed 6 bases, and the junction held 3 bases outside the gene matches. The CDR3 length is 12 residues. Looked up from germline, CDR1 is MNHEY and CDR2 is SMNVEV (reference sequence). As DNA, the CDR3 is TGTGCCAGCAGTCGGACAGGGAGCGAGCAGTACTTC. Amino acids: CASSRTGSEQYF.

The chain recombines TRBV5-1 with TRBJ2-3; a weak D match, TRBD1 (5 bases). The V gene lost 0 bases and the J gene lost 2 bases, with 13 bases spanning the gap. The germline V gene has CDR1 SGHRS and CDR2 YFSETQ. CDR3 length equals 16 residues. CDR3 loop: CASSLGQKSPTDTQYF. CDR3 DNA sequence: TGCGCCAGCAGCTTGGGACAGAAAAGCCCCACAGATACGCAGTATTTT.

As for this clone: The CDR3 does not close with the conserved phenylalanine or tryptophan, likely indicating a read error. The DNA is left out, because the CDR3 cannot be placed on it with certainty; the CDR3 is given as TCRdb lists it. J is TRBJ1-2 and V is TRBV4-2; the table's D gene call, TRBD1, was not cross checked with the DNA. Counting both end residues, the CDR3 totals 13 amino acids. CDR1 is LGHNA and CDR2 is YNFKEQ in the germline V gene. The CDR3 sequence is CASSQELRTAILI.

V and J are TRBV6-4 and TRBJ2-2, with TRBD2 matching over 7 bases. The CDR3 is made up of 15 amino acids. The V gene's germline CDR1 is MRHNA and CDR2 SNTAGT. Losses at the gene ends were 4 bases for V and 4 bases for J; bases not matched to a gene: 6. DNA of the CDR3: TGTGCCAGCAGTGCAACTAGCGAGGCCACCGGGGAGCTGTTTTTT. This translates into CASSATSEATGELFF.

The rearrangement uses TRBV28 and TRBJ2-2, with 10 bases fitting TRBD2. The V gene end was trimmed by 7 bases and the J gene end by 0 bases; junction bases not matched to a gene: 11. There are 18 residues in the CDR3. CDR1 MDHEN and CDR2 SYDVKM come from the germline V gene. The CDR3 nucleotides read TGTGCCAGCATCGAGGGCGCTAGCGGGAGTACGAACACCGGGGAGCTGTTTTTT. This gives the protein CASIEGASGSTNTGELFF.

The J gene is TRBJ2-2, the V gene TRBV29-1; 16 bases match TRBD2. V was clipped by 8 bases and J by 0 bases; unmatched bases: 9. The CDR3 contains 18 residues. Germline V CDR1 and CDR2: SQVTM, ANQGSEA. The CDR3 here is CSPAFGTSGRANTGELFF. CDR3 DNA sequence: TGCAGCCCCGCCTTCGGGACTAGCGGGAGGGCGAACACCGGGGAGCTGTTTTTT.

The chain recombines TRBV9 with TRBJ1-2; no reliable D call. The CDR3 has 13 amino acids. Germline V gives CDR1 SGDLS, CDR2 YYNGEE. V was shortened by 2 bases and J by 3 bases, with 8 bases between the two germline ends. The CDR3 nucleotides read TGTGCCAGCAGCGTGCGGGAAGACTATGGCTACACCTTC. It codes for CASSVREDYGYTF.

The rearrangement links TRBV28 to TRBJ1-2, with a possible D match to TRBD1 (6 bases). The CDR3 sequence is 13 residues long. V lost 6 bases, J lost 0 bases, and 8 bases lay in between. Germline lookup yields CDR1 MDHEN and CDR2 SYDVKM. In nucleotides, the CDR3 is TGTGCCAGCAGGGGACAAGCTAACTATGGCTACACCTTC. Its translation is CASRGQANYGYTF.

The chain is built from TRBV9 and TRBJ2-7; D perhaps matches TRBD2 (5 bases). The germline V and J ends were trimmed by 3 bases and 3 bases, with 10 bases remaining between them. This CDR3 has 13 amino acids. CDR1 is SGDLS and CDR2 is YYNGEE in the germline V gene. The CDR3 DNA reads TGTGCCAGCAGCGACGGCGGGCTCTACGAGCAGTACTTC. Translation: CASSDGGLYEQYF.

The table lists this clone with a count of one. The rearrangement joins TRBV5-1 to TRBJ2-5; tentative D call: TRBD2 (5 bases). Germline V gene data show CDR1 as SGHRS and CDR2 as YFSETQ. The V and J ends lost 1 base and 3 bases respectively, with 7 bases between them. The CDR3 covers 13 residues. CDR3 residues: CASSLYGEETQYF. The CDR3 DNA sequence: TGCGCCAGCAGCTTGTACGGGGAAGAGACCCAGTACTTC.

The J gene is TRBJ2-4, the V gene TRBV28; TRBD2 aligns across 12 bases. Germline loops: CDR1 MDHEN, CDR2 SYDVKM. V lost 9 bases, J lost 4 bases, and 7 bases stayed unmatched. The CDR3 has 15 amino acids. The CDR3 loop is CASRMLAGGKNIQYF. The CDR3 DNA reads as TGTGCCAGTCGGATGCTAGCGGGAGGGAAAAACATTCAGTACTTC.

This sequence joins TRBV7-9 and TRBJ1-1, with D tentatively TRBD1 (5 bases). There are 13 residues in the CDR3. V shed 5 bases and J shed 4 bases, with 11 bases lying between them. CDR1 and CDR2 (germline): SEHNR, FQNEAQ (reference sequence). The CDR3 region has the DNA TGTGCCAGCAGCCGAGGAGGGGCCACTGAAGCTTTCTTT. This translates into CASSRGGATEAFF.

The CDR3 nucleotides read TGTGCCAGCAGAGAGGGAAACAATGGCTACACCTTC. Encoded protein: CASREGNNGYTF. This chain links TRBV11-3 with TRBJ1-2; D unresolved. Germline CDR1 reads SGHNT; CDR2 reads YENEEA. This CDR3 is built from 12 residues. Between the trimmed V and J ends, which lost 6 bases and 6 bases, there was a span of 11 bases.

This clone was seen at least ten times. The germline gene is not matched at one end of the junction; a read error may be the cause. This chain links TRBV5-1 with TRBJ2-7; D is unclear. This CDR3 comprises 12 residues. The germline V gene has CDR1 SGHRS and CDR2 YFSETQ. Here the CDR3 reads CASRLDGYEQYF. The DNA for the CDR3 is TGCGCCAGCAGGTTGGACGGGTACGAGCAGTACTTC. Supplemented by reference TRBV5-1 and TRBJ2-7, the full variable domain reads KAGVTQTPRYLIKTRGQQVTLSCSPISGHRSVSWYQQTPGQGLQFLFEYFSETQRNKGNFPGRFSGRQFSNSRSEMNVSTLELGDSALYLCASRLDGYEQYFGPGTRLTVT.

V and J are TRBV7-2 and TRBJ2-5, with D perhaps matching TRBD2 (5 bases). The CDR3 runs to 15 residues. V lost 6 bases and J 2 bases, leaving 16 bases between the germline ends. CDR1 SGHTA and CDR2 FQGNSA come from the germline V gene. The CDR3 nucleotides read TGTGCCAGCAGTTTCGACGGGGTCCCACAAGAGACCCAGTACTTC. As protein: CASSFDGVPQETQYF.

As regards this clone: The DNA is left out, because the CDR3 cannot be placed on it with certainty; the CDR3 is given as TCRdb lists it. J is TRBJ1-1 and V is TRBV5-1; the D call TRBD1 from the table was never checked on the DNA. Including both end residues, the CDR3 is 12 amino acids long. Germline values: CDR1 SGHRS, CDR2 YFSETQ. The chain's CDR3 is CASSLVGSGTFF.

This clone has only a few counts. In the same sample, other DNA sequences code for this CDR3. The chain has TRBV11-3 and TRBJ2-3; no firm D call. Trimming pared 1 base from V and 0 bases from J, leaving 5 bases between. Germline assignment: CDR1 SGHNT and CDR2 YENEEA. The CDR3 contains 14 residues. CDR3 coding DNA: TGTGCCAGCAGCTTAGGAGCTAGCACAGATACGCAGTATTTT. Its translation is CASSLGASTDTQYF.